Listed below are T cell receptor beta chains from one sample, sequenced in a study of neurological immune-mediated disorders. TCRdb recomputed calls from the 5' RACE reads with MiXCR, one row per CDR3 protein. The top ten clones hold around 2.8% of a sample with 66,000 or so distinct CDR3 sequences, approximately 5.2% of them seen once. Material: PBMCs. These receptors all stem from a woman aged 30 to 39 with multiple sclerosis. Each CDR3 is given with its conserved first and last residue. The D gene is left open where the match is weak. Rows give clone size only sometimes, using once, few, many, or a class for an expanded clone.

v_call	d_call	cdr3_length	clone_size	j_call	cdr3_nt	cdr3_aa
TRBV6-2/TRBV6-3	TRBD1	14	many	TRBJ1-5	TGTGCCAGCAGTTACTCGACAGGGTATCAGCCCCAGCATTTT	CASSYSTGYQPQHF
TRBV7-6	NA	13	many	TRBJ2-7	TGTGCCAGCAGCCAAAGCCTCGGACGCGAGCAGTACTTC	CASSQSLGREQYF
TRBV12-3/TRBV12-4	TRBD2	14	many	TRBJ2-1	TGTGCCAGCAGTTTTGAGCGGGGGGCTAGTGAGCAGTTCTTC	CASSFERGASEQFF
TRBV7-9	NA	16	many	TRBJ2-7	TGTGCCAGCAGCCCGGTAAGGGGGGACTCTTCCTACGAGCAGTACTTC	CASSPVRGDSSYEQYF
TRBV4-1	TRBD1	18	many	TRBJ1-4	TGCGCCAGCAGCCAAGGGGGGCCTCCGGGACAGTTTAATGAAAAACTGTTTTTT	CASSQGGPPGQFNEKLFF
TRBV12-3/TRBV12-4	NA	15	many	TRBJ1-2	TGTGCCAGCAGGCGACTCGGGGGCCTTAACTATGGCTACACCTTC	CASRRLGGLNYGYTF
TRBV29-1	NA	13	many	TRBJ2-3	TGCAGCGTTGAAGGTCAGGGTGGAGATACGCAGTATTTT	CSVEGQGGDTQYF
TRBV7-9	TRBD2	15	many	TRBJ2-5	TGTGCCAGCAGCCAACCAAGCGGGGGGGTGGAGACCCAGTACTTC	CASSQPSGGVETQYF
TRBV10-2	NA	11	many	TRBJ2-5	TGCGCCAGCATATCCGGGGAGACCCAGTACTTC	CASISGETQYF
TRBV29-1	TRBD1	20	few	TRBJ2-2	TGCAGCGTTGAAGGAATCCCAACGGGACAGGGGAACGGATCCCCCGGGGAGCTGTTTTTT	CSVEGIPTGQGNGSPGELFF
TRBV3-1	NA	13	many	TRBJ1-2	TGTGCCAGCAGCCCCGGGACCGGCTATGGCTACACCTTC	CASSPGTGYGYTF
TRBV6-6	NA	13	few	TRBJ1-1	TGTGCCAGCAGTTACTACGGGGACACTGAAGCTTTCTTT	CASSYYGDTEAFF
TRBV20-1	NA	14	many	TRBJ1-2	TGCAGTGCTAGGGGCTACAATCGGGACTATGGCTACACCTTC	CSARGYNRDYGYTF
TRBV10-3	NA	15	NA	TRBJ1-5	TGTGCCATCAGTGACCCGGGTGTCGGCAATCAGCCCCAGCATTTT	CAISDPGVGNQPQHF
TRBV5-1	NA	18	many	TRBJ2-5	TGCGCCAGCAGCCCAAAAATAAAATCTACCGGACAGATGAAGACCCAGTACTTC	CASSPKIKSTGQMKTQYF
TRBV5-1	NA	14	NA	TRBJ1-1	TGCGCCAGCAGCTTGGGGGGCGGAGGCACTGAAGCTTTCTTT	CASSLGGGGTEAFF
TRBV20-1	NA	12	few	TRBJ2-5	TGCAGTGCTAGGGGCGTACGGGAGACCCAGTACTTC	CSARGVRETQYF
TRBV20-1	TRBD2	15	many	TRBJ2-5	TGCAGTGCTAGCGGTAGCGGGGGGGCTGTAGAGACCCAGTACTTC	CSASGSGGAVETQYF
TRBV10-2	NA	15	NA	TRBJ2-1	TGCGCCAGCAGTGTGGGAGAAGGCTCCTACAATGAGCAGTTCTTC	CASSVGEGSYNEQFF
TRBV10-3	NA	14	many	TRBJ2-6	TGTGCCATCAGTGAGTCTTCTGGGGCCAACGTCCTGACTTTC	CAISESSGANVLTF
TRBV28	TRBD1	14	many	TRBJ1-2	TGTGCCAGCGCCTGGCAAGGGGGCTCTAATGGCTACACCTTC	CASAWQGGSNGYTF
TRBV9	TRBD1	15	many	TRBJ2-5	TGTGCCAGCAGCGTAGAAGGACAGGGTAGGGAGACCCAGTACTTC	CASSVEGQGRETQYF
TRBV20-1	NA	16	many	TRBJ2-1	TGCAGTGCTATACGAGTGGGTGGGGGGGCCCCAAATGAGCAGTTCTTC	CSAIRVGGGAPNEQFF
TRBV12-3/TRBV12-4	NA	15	few	TRBJ1-1	TGTGCCAGCAGTTTGGGGTGGGGTGGGGACACTGAAGCTTTCTTT	CASSLGWGGDTEAFF
TRBV20-1	NA	17	NA	TRBJ2-6	TGCAGTGCTAGAGATCGTATAAGGCCCACTGGGGCCAAAGTCCTGACTTTC	CSARDRIRPTGAKVLTF
TRBV12-3/TRBV12-4	TRBD1	15	NA	TRBJ1-2	TGTGCCAGCAGTTTATCGGTTACAGGGGGCGTCGGCTACACCTTC	CASSLSVTGGVGYTF
TRBV5-1	NA	14	many	TRBJ2-1	TGCGCCAGCAGCTTGCCGGGAACGGGAAATGAGCAGTTCTTC	CASSLPGTGNEQFF
TRBV5-1	NA	13	many	TRBJ1-1	TGCGCCAGCAGCTTGGGGTTGAACACTGAAGCTTTCTTT	CASSLGLNTEAFF
TRBV20-1	NA	12	many	TRBJ1-1	TGCAGTGCTCGGAGAATAAACACTGAAGCTTTCTTT	CSARRINTEAFF
TRBV4-1	NA	16	few	TRBJ2-7	TGCGCCAGCAGCCAAGATAGTTTCGGTCCTACCTACGAGCAGTACTTC	CASSQDSFGPTYEQYF
TRBV7-2	NA	14	many	TRBJ2-7	TGTGCCAGCAGCTTAGCCGTGGGGGCGGGTGAGCAGTACTTC	CASSLAVGAGEQYF
TRBV5-1	TRBD1	13	many	TRBJ1-4	TGCGCCAGCAGCCCGGGGACAGGGGAAAAACTGTTTTTT	CASSPGTGEKLFF
TRBV5-6	TRBD1	14	NA	TRBJ1-1	TGTGCCAGCAGCTTCGGACAGGGCCCATCCGAAGCTTTCTTT	CASSFGQGPSEAFF
TRBV6-5	NA	13	many	TRBJ2-2	TGTGCCAGCAGTTACCACTCAGGCGGGGAGCTGTTTTTT	CASSYHSGGELFF
TRBV7-9	NA	15	many	TRBJ2-1	TGTGCCAGCAGCTTGGGGGGCAGGTCTGGTGAGGAGCAGTTCTTC	CASSLGGRSGEEQFF
TRBV12-3/TRBV12-4	NA	14	many	TRBJ1-2	TGTGCCAGCAGTCCCCCCCGGGGGTTGAGTGGCTACACCTTC	CASSPPRGLSGYTF
TRBV5-4	TRBD2	14	many	TRBJ2-4	TGTGCCAGCAGCTCGGGGGGGTCCAAAAACATTCAGTACTTC	CASSSGGSKNIQYF
TRBV10-3	TRBD1	15	many	TRBJ2-5	TGTGCCATCAGTCCGGGACAGGGGGCACTAGAGACCCAGTACTTC	CAISPGQGALETQYF
TRBV25-1	NA	14	few	TRBJ2-5	TGTGCCAGCAGTGAGGGAGACATTGAGGAGACCCAGTACTTC	CASSEGDIEETQYF
TRBV7-6	TRBD1	15	NA	TRBJ1-6	TGTGCCAGCAGCTTAGATCGGCAGGGGGGGGGAACCCTCCACTTT	CASSLDRQGGGTLHF
TRBV7-3	NA	15	many	TRBJ1-5	TGTGCCAGCAGCTTAAGCGGGGCCCCTGGGCAGCCCCAGCATTTT	CASSLSGAPGQPQHF
TRBV29-1	NA	11	many	TRBJ1-2	TGCAGCGTTCCGGGGCGCTATGGCTACACCTTC	CSVPGRYGYTF
TRBV20-1	TRBD2	14	many	TRBJ2-1	TGCAGTGCTATGGGAGGGCTAACCTACAATGAGCAGTTCTTC	CSAMGGLTYNEQFF
TRBV25-1	NA	14	many	TRBJ1-4	TGTGCCAGCAGCGAGGGGACCAAACGTGAAAAACTGTTTTTT	CASSEGTKREKLFF
TRBV25-1	NA	14	few	TRBJ2-4	TGTGCCAGCTCTACTCCAGTCGAGGAAAACATTCAGTACTTC	CASSTPVEENIQYF
TRBV4-2	NA	16	many	TRBJ1-1	TGTGCCAGCAGCCAAGAGAGGGCAGAGATGAACACTGAAGCTTTCTTT	CASSQERAEMNTEAFF
TRBV29-1	NA	13	many	TRBJ2-7	TGCAGCGCTAGGGGGGCAGGGAGCGACGAGCAGTACTTC	CSARGAGSDEQYF
TRBV14	NA	12	many	TRBJ1-1	TGTGCCAGCAGTAAGTTCGACACTGAAGCTTTCTTT	CASSKFDTEAFF
TRBV20-1	NA	13	many	TRBJ1-1	TGCAGTGCTAGAGATTGGGGTGTCACTGAAGCTTTCTTT	CSARDWGVTEAFF
TRBV3-1	NA	13	many	TRBJ2-7	TGTGCCAGCAGCCAGACAGTCTCCTACGAGCAGTACTTC	CASSQTVSYEQYF
TRBV27	TRBD1	15	few	TRBJ1-5	TGTGCCAGCAGTCCGACAGGGGTCAGCAATCAGCCCCAGCATTTT	CASSPTGVSNQPQHF
TRBV5-5	NA	14	many	TRBJ2-7	TGTGCCAGCAGTTGGGGATTCATGCGGGACGAGCAGTACTTC	CASSWGFMRDEQYF
TRBV20-1	NA	16	NA	TRBJ2-1	TGCAGTGCTAGACCGACCCGGGACTCCCAAAGGAATGAGCAGTTCTTC	CSARPTRDSQRNEQFF
TRBV9	NA	16	many	TRBJ2-1	TGTGCCAGCAGCGTAGCCTTGGCATCTGGGGACAATGAGCAGTTCTTC	CASSVALASGDNEQFF
TRBV28	TRBD1	14	many	TRBJ2-3	TGTGCCAGCCAAACAGGGGGAAGCACAGATACGCAGTATTTT	CASQTGGSTDTQYF
TRBV5-1	NA	15	many	TRBJ2-1	TGCGCCAGCAGCTTGGGACAGACAGGACTCAATGAGCAGTTCTTC	CASSLGQTGLNEQFF
TRBV6-5	TRBD1	16	few	TRBJ1-5	TGTGCCAGCAGCCCCACCAGGGGGGGTAGCAATCAGCCCCAGAATTTT	CASSPTRGGSNQPQNF
TRBV4-2	NA	14	few	TRBJ1-6	TGTGCCAGCAGCCAAGGGTTGGGAGATTCACCCCTCAACTTT	CASSQGLGDSPLNF